This T cell receptor beta chain was obtained from a study of T cell responses to AZD1222 COVID-19 vaccine. The study, taken as a whole, reports: Per reports, nearly half of all spike-specific TCRs target regions that are unmutated in variants.

About this clone itself: Its antigen is not known.

Profiled with immunoSEQ multiplex PCR; TCRdb holds only in-frame clones, not every one. The table includes more than 150,000 clones, over 80% detected once. CDR3 length: 16 residues. Looked up from germline, CDR1 is SGHTA and CDR2 is FQGNSA. V lost 5 bases and J lost 1, with 16 bases in between. The chain recombines TRBV7-2 with TRBJ2-3, with D perhaps TRBD1 (5 bases). The sequences come from peripheral blood, collected on day 0 of AZD1222 vaccination. The source is an adult in good health. The CDR3 coding sequence is TGTGCCAGCAGCCTCTGGGGCCAATTAGGCACAGATACGCAGTATTTT. It specifies CASSLWGQLGTDTQYF.